The rows below give T cell receptor beta chains drawn from one sample of a study of cytomegalovirus exposure and HLA in healthy donors. The assay was immunoSEQ multiplex PCR, and TCRdb's table has in-frame clones only and misses some. The sample holds 100,000 to 150,000 clones, about four fifths seen once. The material sequenced was PBMCs. These receptors were collected from a middle-aged woman in good health and CMV-seronegative. The CDR3 runs from the conserved cysteine through the conserved F or W. D genes are given only for firm matches. Only part of the rows carry a size: once, few, many, or a class if the clone is expanded.

V gene	CDR3 length	J gene	D gene	clone size	CDR3 protein	CDR3 DNA
TRBV7-8	14	TRBJ1-6	.	.	CASSWGVESSPLHF	TGTGCCAGCAGCTGGGGGGTGGAGAGTTCACCCCTCCACTTT
TRBV6-1	14	TRBJ1-5	TRBD1	.	CASSTDRANQPQHF	TGTGCCAGCAGTACGGACAGGGCCAATCAGCCCCAGCATTTT
TRBV2	13	TRBJ2-1	.	once	CASSEAPGGSQFF	TGTGCCAGCAGTGAAGCTCCGGGGGGCTCGCAGTTCTTC
TRBV5-1	17	TRBJ2-5	.	.	CASSSRFGGDHQETQYF	TGCGCCAGCAGCTCCCGGTTCGGCGGGGACCACCAAGAGACCCAGTACTTC
TRBV6-1	15	TRBJ2-5	.	.	CASSTRQGHQETQYF	TGTGCCAGCAGTACCCGGCAGGGTCATCAAGAGACCCAGTACTTC
TRBV10-1	13	TRBJ2-1	TRBD2	.	CASRDGEGNEQFF	TGCGCCAGCAGGGACGGGGAGGGAAATGAGCAGTTCTTC
TRBV27	12	TRBJ2-2	.	.	CASSLRRGELFF	TGTGCCAGCAGTTTACGTCGCGGGGAGCTGTTTTTT
TRBV14	13	TRBJ1-2	.	.	CASSPGTVYGYTF	TGTGCCAGCAGCCCCGGGACTGTCTATGGCTACACCTTC
TRBV7-8	13	TRBJ2-3	.	.	CASTVSSVDTQYF	TGTGCCAGCACCGTTTCGAGCGTAGATACGCAGTATTTT
TRBV7-2	15	TRBJ1-6	.	.	CASSLSSGAASPLHF	TGTGCCAGCAGCTTATCGAGTGGGGCTGCTTCACCCCTCCACTTT
TRBV7-8	15	TRBJ2-2	TRBD2	.	CASSFGGGFTGELFF	TGTGCCAGCAGCTTTGGGGGGGGTTTCACCGGGGAGCTGTTTTTT
TRBV11-2	12	TRBJ2-7	.	once	CASSLTGREQYF	TGTGCCAGCAGCTTAACTGGTCGCGAGCAGTACTTC
TRBV18	12	TRBJ1-2	.	once	CASSGTGYGYTF	TGTGCCAGCTCAGGGACTGGATATGGCTACACCTTC
TRBV11-1	15	TRBJ1-6	.	.	CASSLGGDLNSPLHF	TGTGCCAGCAGCTTAGGGGGGGATCTAAATTCACCCCTCCACTTT
TRBV5-1	17	TRBJ2-1	.	.	CASSLAGAYPNLNEQFF	TGCGCCAGCAGCTTGGCCGGAGCTTATCCCAACCTAAATGAGCAGTTCTTC
TRBV5-1	15	TRBJ2-3	TRBD1	.	CASSLRDRGRDTQYF	TGCGCCAGCAGCTTGCGGGACAGGGGGCGAGATACGCAGTATTTT
TRBV27	15	TRBJ2-5	.	.	CASSLGATGKETQYF	TGTGCCAGCAGTTTGGGGGCTACCGGAAAAGAGACCCAGTACTTC
TRBV15	13	TRBJ2-7	.	.	CATSRDPSTEQYF	TGTGCCACCAGCAGAGATCCTAGCACCGAGCAGTACTTC
TRBV6-5	15	TRBJ2-7	TRBD2	.	CASSYSAGGRREQYF	TGTGCCAGCAGTTACTCGGCGGGAGGCCGGCGCGAGCAGTACTTC
TRBV9	13	TRBJ2-2	.	.	CASSPRDSGELFF	TGTGCCAGCAGCCCCCGAGACTCCGGGGAGCTGTTTTTT
TRBV29-1	15	TRBJ1-1	TRBD1	.	CSVHRSGQGNTEAFF	TGCAGCGTACATCGCTCGGGACAGGGGAACACTGAAGCTTTCTTT
TRBV9	16	TRBJ2-3	.	.	CASSVEGGQLADTQYF	TGTGCCAGCAGCGTAGAGGGGGGGCAGCTAGCTGATACGCAGTATTTT
TRBV6-1	13	TRBJ2-3	.	.	CASSEGLEHTQYF	TGTGCCAGCAGTGAAGGACTCGAGCATACGCAGTATTTT
TRBV5-8	13	TRBJ1-3	.	few	CASSFTGGNTIYF	TGTGCCAGCAGCTTTACAGGGGGAAACACCATATATTTT
TRBV28	14	TRBJ2-7	TRBD1	.	CASSPTGTGYEQYF	TGTGCCAGCAGCCCCACCGGGACAGGCTACGAGCAGTACTTC
TRBV5-1	17	TRBJ2-7	.	.	CASSLPFPGEPRREQYF	TGCGCCAGCAGCTTGCCGTTTCCCGGGGAGCCCCGTCGCGAGCAGTACTTC
TRBV2	14	TRBJ2-3	TRBD2	.	CASWDEAGGRTQYF	TGTGCCAGCTGGGATGAGGCGGGAGGGCGTACGCAGTATTTT
TRBV19	15	TRBJ1-5	TRBD1	.	CASSIGDRGDQPQHF	TGTGCCAGTAGTATTGGGGACAGGGGAGATCAGCCCCAGCATTTT
TRBV7-2	19	TRBJ2-1	TRBD2	.	CASSLEGGGPSGSFYEQFF	TGTGCCAGCAGCTTAGAAGGGGGAGGGCCTAGCGGGAGTTTTTATGAGCAGTTCTTC
TRBV27	14	TRBJ1-6	.	.	CASSLRTPNSPLHF	TGTGCCAGCAGTTTGAGGACACCTAATTCACCCCTCCACTTT
TRBV5-1	15	TRBJ1-1	TRBD1	.	CASRPFGTGGVEAFF	TGCGCCAGCAGGCCTTTTGGGACAGGGGGCGTTGAAGCTTTCTTT
TRBV29-1	13	TRBJ2-5	.	once	CSVEVRGQETQYF	TGCAGCGTTGAAGTCCGGGGACAAGAGACCCAGTACTTC
TRBV7-9	11	TRBJ2-7	.	.	CSSSYSYEQYF	TGTTCCAGCAGCTACAGCTACGAGCAGTACTTC
TRBV10-3	13	TRBJ2-2	.	.	CATPGVVAGELFF	TGTGCCACCCCGGGGGTTGTGGCCGGGGAGCTGTTTTTT
TRBV10-3	13	TRBJ2-7	.	.	CAISESAGREQYF	TGTGCCATCAGTGAGTCTGCAGGGCGGGAGCAGTACTTC
TRBV19	15	TRBJ1-1	TRBD1	.	CASTSTGFFLAEAFF	TGTGCCAGTACCTCGACAGGGTTTTTCCTCGCTGAAGCTTTCTTT
TRBV28	15	TRBJ2-1	TRBD2	.	CASSFPTSGVDEQFF	TGTGCCAGCAGTTTCCCGACTAGCGGAGTGGATGAGCAGTTCTTC
TRBV5-6	16	TRBJ1-6	.	.	CASSRLARAQNSPLHF	TGTGCCAGCAGCCGGCTCGCGAGGGCTCAAAATTCACCCCTCCACTTT
TRBV5-4	14	TRBJ2-7	.	.	CASSPGGPDYEQYF	TGTGCCAGCAGCCCCGGGGGGCCAGACTACGAGCAGTACTTC
TRBV5-8	14	TRBJ2-5	TRBD2	.	CASSSGGGQETQYF	TGTGCCAGCAGCAGCGGCGGGGGGCAAGAGACCCAGTACTTC
TRBV9	13	TRBJ1-1	.	.	CASSVGTGTEAFF	TGTGCCAGCAGCGTAGGAACGGGTACTGAAGCTTTCTTT
TRBV12-5	13	TRBJ1-2	.	.	CASGLVSSYGYTF	TGTGCTAGTGGTTTGGTATCGTCCTATGGCTACACCTTC
TRBV27	15	TRBJ1-1	.	.	CASSPSIYLNTEAFF	TGTGCCAGCAGTCCGAGTATATACTTGAACACTGAAGCTTTCTTT
TRBV7-9	17	TRBJ2-3	TRBD1	.	CASSPTTRQGFPDTQYF	TGTGCCAGCAGCCCCACCACCCGACAGGGTTTCCCAGATACGCAGTATTTT
TRBV9	16	TRBJ1-6	TRBD1	few	CASSISPGQGNSPLHF	TGTGCCAGCAGCATATCTCCGGGACAGGGGAATTCACCCCTCCACTTT
TRBV27	13	TRBJ1-2	.	few	CASSSVDDYGYPF	TGTGCCAGCAGTTCAGTAGACGACTATGGCTACCCCTTC
TRBV4-3	15	TRBJ2-3	.	.	CASSQEKTHTDTQYF	TGCGCCAGCAGCCAAGAGAAGACACACACAGATACGCAGTATTTT
TRBV5-5	15	TRBJ1-3	TRBD1	few	CASSSTGASGNTIYF	TGTGCCAGCAGTTCCACAGGGGCCTCTGGAAACACCATATATTTT
TRBV11-1	15	TRBJ2-5	.	.	CASSLVAGPRETQYF	TGTGCCAGCAGCTTAGTGGCAGGCCCACGGGAGACCCAGTACTTC
TRBV18	16	TRBJ2-1	.	once	CASSPSSGGSYNEQFF	TGTGCCAGCTCACCATCGAGCGGCGGCTCCTACAATGAGCAGTTCTTC
TRBV5-4	14	TRBJ2-1	TRBD1	.	CASSFPDRVNEQFF	TGTGCCAGCAGCTTCCCGGACAGGGTAAATGAGCAGTTCTTC
TRBV6-5	14	TRBJ2-5	TRBD2	once	CASSMGGRQETQYF	TGTGCCAGCAGTATGGGAGGGAGGCAAGAGACCCAGTACTTC